The 4 T cell receptor beta chains reported below all come from one sample, sequenced in a study of T cell responses to AZD1222 COVID-19 vaccine. The table came from immunoSEQ multiplex PCR; TCRdb's copy has only in-frame clones and leaves some out. The sample data list some 150,000 clones. The sequencing input was peripheral blood. The receptors were sampled from an adult in good health.

CDR3 bases: TGTGCCAGCAGTTACAGCCTGGGGGCAGGGGGTCAGGAAGCTTTCTTT. Translating it yields CASSYSLGAGGQEAFF. The V gene is TRBV6-5, the J gene TRBJ1-1, with TRBD1 matching 7 bases. This CDR3 contains 16 residues. The germline gives CDR1 MNHEY, CDR2 SVGAGI. Trimming at V came to 2 bases and at J to 8 bases, leaving 14 bases not matched to a gene.

The rearrangement joins TRBV13 to TRBJ1-3; D remains unclear. There are 16 residues in the CDR3. The V gene lost 4 bases and the J gene lost 2 bases, with 15 bases spanning the gap. Per the germline V gene, CDR1 is PRHDT and CDR2 is FYEKMQ (reference sequence). The CDR3 region has the DNA TGTGCCAGCAGCTCCGGACGTAGGATCGCTGGAAACACCATATATTTT. Residues: CASSSGRRIAGNTIYF.

The chain is built from TRBV2 and TRBJ1-6; a possible D gene is TRBD1 (5 bases). Trimming took off 8 bases at V and 8 bases at J, with 13 bases between the two ends. The CDR3 covers 13 residues. Germline CDR1 SNHLY, CDR2 FYNNEI. The CDR3 loop reads CASRGTRDSPLHF. The CDR3 DNA reads as TGTGCCAGCCGGGGGACTAGGGATTCACCCCTCCACTTT.

The chain uses TRBV30 and TRBJ2-5; 8 bases match TRBD1. The length of the CDR3 is 12 residues. In germline, CDR1 is GTSNPN, CDR2 SVGIG (reference sequence). Unmatched junction bases numbered 0, after V lost 5 bases and J lost 1 base. DNA of the CDR3: TGTGCCTGGGGACAGGGCCAAGAGACCCAGTACTTC. Its translation: CAWGQGQETQYF.